This TCR beta chain was profiled in a study of T cell responses to AZD1222 COVID-19 vaccine. General study results and limits: Every sample of the repertoires postdated the peak T cell response. The span of vaccine-associated CD4 TCRs extended across spike, with dominance at 160-218 and 743-854.

Method: immunoSEQ multiplex PCR; TCRdb's copy keeps in-frame clones and lacks some. This sample yields 150,000 to 200,000 clones, of which approximately 90% are seen a single time; about 1.1% belongs to the top ten. The CDR3 is 13 amino acids. Trimming cost V 4 bases and J 1 base; bases outside gene matches: 2. The germline CDR1 and CDR2 sequences are SQVTM and ANQGSEA. With regard to this clone: Its target is unknown.

Source: peripheral blood, taken 28 days after the second AZD1222 dose. This TCR came from an adult who received the AZD1222 COVID-19 vaccine. The chain joins TRBV29-1 to TRBJ1-1; 8 nucleotides align to TRBD1. CDR3 amino acids: CSVGGTGNTEAFF. CDR3 bases: TGCAGCGTTGGGGGGACAGGGAACACTGAAGCTTTCTTT.